The rows below give T cell receptor beta chains drawn from one sample of a study of blood T cell repertoires in COVID-19. The data were produced by immunoSEQ multiplex PCR, yet TCRdb's version contains in-frame clones alone and is incomplete. The repertoire holds approximately 67,000 clones, with approximately 90% as singletons. Sequencing used peripheral blood. The receptors derive from a woman at least 80 years old with acute or convalescent COVID-19. CDR3s include the opening cysteine and the closing phenylalanine or tryptophan. Fields, in order: V gene, J gene, clone size, D gene, CDR3 protein, CDR3 DNA. A D gene is named only where the DNA matches it firmly. Size tells how often a clone was seen (once, few, many) or the class of an expanded clone, and some rows leave it out.

v_call: TRBV28
j_call: TRBJ2-2
clone_size: -
d_call: TRBD2
cdr3_aa: CASRLLATTGELFF
cdr3_nt: TGTGCCAGCCGATTACTAGCGACCACCGGGGAGCTGTTTTTT

v_call: TRBV19
j_call: TRBJ2-3
clone_size: few
d_call: -
cdr3_aa: CASSIEGGSTDTQYF
cdr3_nt: TGTGCCAGTAGTATAGAAGGGGGTAGCACAGATACGCAGTATTTT

v_call: TRBV30
j_call: TRBJ1-1
clone_size: -
d_call: -
cdr3_aa: CAWKGQNTEAFF
cdr3_nt: TGTGCCTGGAAAGGACAGAACACTGAAGCTTTCTTT

v_call: TRBV3-1/TRBV3-2
j_call: TRBJ2-7
clone_size: -
d_call: TRBD2
cdr3_aa: CASSNGLAPYEQYF
cdr3_nt: TGTGCCAGCAGCAACGGACTAGCCCCCTACGAGCAGTACTTC

v_call: TRBV18
j_call: TRBJ2-3
clone_size: -
d_call: TRBD1
cdr3_aa: CASSPGQGSDTQYF
cdr3_nt: TGTGCCAGCTCACCGGGACAGGGGTCAGATACGCAGTATTTT

v_call: TRBV27
j_call: TRBJ1-2
clone_size: -
d_call: TRBD1
cdr3_aa: CASSSRQGAVYGYTF
cdr3_nt: TGTGCCAGCAGTTCAAGACAGGGGGCGGTATATGGCTACACCTTC

v_call: TRBV25-1
j_call: TRBJ1-4
clone_size: -
d_call: -
cdr3_aa: CASSTIGATNEKLFF
cdr3_nt: TGTGCCAGCTCTACGATTGGTGCAACTAATGAAAAACTGTTTTTT

v_call: TRBV7-9
j_call: TRBJ2-7
clone_size: -
d_call: TRBD1
cdr3_aa: CASQSGQRPLEQYF
cdr3_nt: TGTGCCAGCCAATCGGGACAGAGACCCTTAGAGCAGTACTTC

v_call: TRBV28
j_call: TRBJ1-6
clone_size: once
d_call: -
cdr3_aa: CASTVGDSISPLHF
cdr3_nt: TGTGCCAGCACCGTCGGGGACTCTATTTCACCCCTCCACTTT

v_call: TRBV19
j_call: TRBJ1-3
clone_size: once
d_call: -
cdr3_aa: CASTLIGQISGNTIYF
cdr3_nt: TGTGCCAGTACCCTGATTGGACAGATCTCTGGAAACACCATATATTTT

v_call: TRBV19
j_call: TRBJ2-1
clone_size: -
d_call: TRBD2
cdr3_aa: CASGLVVNEQFF
cdr3_nt: TGTGCCAGCGGACTAGTCGTCAATGAGCAGTTCTTC

v_call: TRBV27
j_call: TRBJ2-5
clone_size: -
d_call: TRBD1
cdr3_aa: CASSTLRQGAQETQYF
cdr3_nt: TGTGCCAGCAGTACCCTCCGACAGGGGGCGCAAGAGACCCAGTACTTC

v_call: TRBV5-4
j_call: TRBJ2-5
clone_size: -
d_call: TRBD2
cdr3_aa: CASSKTGLAAQETQYF
cdr3_nt: TGTGCCAGCAGCAAAACCGGGCTAGCGGCCCAGGAAACCCAGTACTTC

v_call: TRBV7-9
j_call: TRBJ2-7
clone_size: -
d_call: TRBD2
cdr3_aa: CASSGGTSHEQYF
cdr3_nt: TGTGCCAGCAGCGGGGGGACTAGCCACGAGCAGTACTTC

v_call: TRBV6-2/TRBV6-3
j_call: TRBJ2-1
clone_size: -
d_call: -
cdr3_aa: CASSDTSYEQFF
cdr3_nt: TGTGCCAGCAGTGATACTAGTTATGAGCAGTTCTTC

v_call: TRBV5-4
j_call: TRBJ2-3
clone_size: -
d_call: -
cdr3_aa: CASSSTASTDTQYF
cdr3_nt: TGTGCCAGCAGCTCTACCGCTAGCACAGATACGCAGTATTTT

v_call: TRBV27
j_call: TRBJ2-6
clone_size: -
d_call: -
cdr3_aa: CASARTVQSSGANVLTF
cdr3_nt: TGTGCCAGCGCGAGGACAGTTCAAAGCTCTGGGGCCAACGTCCTGACTTTC

v_call: TRBV7-8
j_call: TRBJ1-3
clone_size: -
d_call: -
cdr3_aa: CASSFGQVGNTIYF
cdr3_nt: TGTGCCAGCAGCTTTGGGCAGGTCGGAAACACCATATATTTT

v_call: TRBV11-2
j_call: TRBJ1-6
clone_size: -
d_call: -
cdr3_aa: CASSLLYEAATPLHF
cdr3_nt: TGTGCCAGCAGCCTATTATATGAGGCGGCGACACCCCTCCACTTT

v_call: TRBV28
j_call: TRBJ2-7
clone_size: -
d_call: -
cdr3_aa: CASSETGFSSYEQYF
cdr3_nt: TGTGCCAGCAGCGAGACGGGTTTTAGCTCCTACGAGCAGTACTTC

v_call: TRBV5-1
j_call: TRBJ2-5
clone_size: -
d_call: TRBD2
cdr3_aa: CASRRTSGIWETQYF
cdr3_nt: TGCGCCAGCAGGAGGACTAGCGGGATCTGGGAGACCCAGTACTTC

v_call: TRBV6-5
j_call: TRBJ1-1
clone_size: -
d_call: -
cdr3_aa: CASSQEVPPEAFF
cdr3_nt: TGTGCCAGCAGTCAGGAGGTTCCCCCTGAAGCTTTCTTT

v_call: TRBV19
j_call: TRBJ1-5
clone_size: -
d_call: -
cdr3_aa: CASTTGSGLSNQPQHF
cdr3_nt: TGTGCCAGTACAACAGGGTCCGGACTGAGCAATCAGCCCCAGCATTTT

v_call: TRBV28
j_call: TRBJ2-1
clone_size: -
d_call: -
cdr3_aa: CASSPIAAHNEQFF
cdr3_nt: TGTGCCAGCAGCCCCATAGCGGCCCACAATGAGCAGTTCTTC

v_call: TRBV7-2
j_call: TRBJ2-7
clone_size: -
d_call: TRBD1
cdr3_aa: CASSLDRGTVHF
cdr3_nt: TGTGCCAGCAGCTTAGACCGAGGGACAGTCCACTTC

v_call: TRBV6-2/TRBV6-3
j_call: TRBJ2-5
clone_size: -
d_call: TRBD2
cdr3_aa: CASSKPSGRLVETQYF
cdr3_nt: TGTGCCAGCAGTAAACCTAGCGGGAGACTAGTGGAGACCCAGTACTTC

v_call: TRBV5-1
j_call: TRBJ1-2
clone_size: once
d_call: -
cdr3_aa: CASSPRTESRYGYTF
cdr3_nt: TGCGCCAGCAGCCCCAGGACAGAAAGTAGGTATGGCTACACCTTC

v_call: TRBV19
j_call: TRBJ2-3
clone_size: -
d_call: TRBD1
cdr3_aa: CASSYPGQGRTDTQYF
cdr3_nt: TGTGCCAGTAGTTATCCGGGACAGGGACGCACAGATACGCAGTATTTT

v_call: TRBV5-1
j_call: TRBJ2-3
clone_size: -
d_call: -
cdr3_aa: CASSLVPDTDTQYF
cdr3_nt: TGCGCCAGCAGCTTGGTGCCAGACACAGATACGCAGTATTTT

v_call: TRBV5-4
j_call: TRBJ1-1
clone_size: few
d_call: -
cdr3_aa: CASSLFGAMNTEAFF
cdr3_nt: TGTGCCAGCAGCTTATTCGGAGCCATGAACACTGAAGCTTTCTTT

v_call: TRBV19
j_call: TRBJ1-1
clone_size: -
d_call: -
cdr3_aa: CASARRAEAFF
cdr3_nt: TGTGCCAGTGCGCGACGGGCTGAAGCTTTCTTT

v_call: TRBV2
j_call: TRBJ1-5
clone_size: -
d_call: -
cdr3_aa: CASSDGSSNQPQHF
cdr3_nt: TGTGCCAGCAGTGACGGGAGTAGCAATCAGCCCCAGCATTTT

v_call: TRBV5-8
j_call: TRBJ1-2
clone_size: few
d_call: -
cdr3_aa: CASSHSRGGGGYTF
cdr3_nt: TGTGCCAGCAGCCACTCTCGCGGGGGCGGAGGCTACACCTTC

v_call: TRBV27
j_call: TRBJ2-1
clone_size: -
d_call: -
cdr3_aa: CASSTRLRIEQFF
cdr3_nt: TGTGCCAGCAGTACTCGTCTCAGGATCGAGCAGTTCTTC

v_call: TRBV24-1
j_call: TRBJ1-5
clone_size: -
d_call: -
cdr3_aa: CATGGRGSNQPQHF
cdr3_nt: TGTGCCACGGGGGGACGGGGGTCGAATCAGCCCCAGCATTTT

v_call: TRBV9
j_call: TRBJ2-2
clone_size: -
d_call: -
cdr3_aa: CASVTQGSAGELFF
cdr3_nt: TGTGCCAGCGTAACACAGGGTAGCGCCGGGGAGCTGTTTTTT

v_call: TRBV29-1
j_call: TRBJ2-3
clone_size: -
d_call: -
cdr3_aa: CSVERQGGDTQYF
cdr3_nt: TGCAGCGTTGAAAGGCAGGGAGGAGATACGCAGTATTTT

v_call: TRBV11-2
j_call: TRBJ2-7
clone_size: once
d_call: TRBD1
cdr3_aa: CASSLLTGARYEQYF
cdr3_nt: TGTGCCAGCAGCTTATTGACAGGGGCGAGGTACGAGCAGTACTTC

v_call: TRBV2
j_call: TRBJ1-5
clone_size: -
d_call: -
cdr3_aa: CASRREEGYQPQHF
cdr3_nt: TGTGCCAGCAGGCGGGAGGAGGGATATCAGCCCCAGCATTTT

v_call: TRBV20-1
j_call: TRBJ2-3
clone_size: few
d_call: -
cdr3_aa: CSASLRASGTDTQYF
cdr3_nt: TGCAGTGCTAGTCTCCGGGCTAGCGGCACAGATACGCAGTATTTT

v_call: TRBV7-6
j_call: TRBJ2-1
clone_size: -
d_call: TRBD1
cdr3_aa: CASSLVLGDRVGNEQFF
cdr3_nt: TGTGCCAGCAGCTTAGTGTTAGGGGACAGGGTTGGTAATGAGCAGTTCTTC

v_call: TRBV29-1
j_call: TRBJ2-2
clone_size: -
d_call: TRBD1
cdr3_aa: CSIKGTGSTGELFF
cdr3_nt: TGCAGCATCAAGGGGACAGGGAGCACCGGGGAGCTGTTTTTT

v_call: TRBV5-4
j_call: TRBJ1-1
clone_size: -
d_call: TRBD1
cdr3_aa: CASSYGQAEAFF
cdr3_nt: TGTGCCAGCAGCTATGGACAGGCTGAAGCTTTCTTT

v_call: TRBV6-1
j_call: TRBJ1-2
clone_size: -
d_call: -
cdr3_aa: CASSEVANYGYTF
cdr3_nt: TGTGCCAGCAGTGAAGTAGCTAACTATGGCTACACCTTC

v_call: TRBV29-1
j_call: TRBJ1-2
clone_size: -
d_call: -
cdr3_aa: CSVEGGSDGYTF
cdr3_nt: TGCAGCGTTGAAGGAGGGAGCGATGGCTACACCTTC

v_call: TRBV5-1
j_call: TRBJ1-3
clone_size: -
d_call: TRBD1
cdr3_aa: CASSSTGINSGNTIYF
cdr3_nt: TGCGCCAGCAGCTCGACAGGGATCAACTCTGGAAACACCATATATTTT

v_call: TRBV27
j_call: TRBJ2-6
clone_size: -
d_call: -
cdr3_aa: CASRGRGPTGANVLTF
cdr3_nt: TGTGCCAGCAGGGGCAGGGGACCCACTGGGGCCAACGTCCTGACTTTC

v_call: TRBV5-1
j_call: TRBJ1-1
clone_size: -
d_call: -
cdr3_aa: CASAPLLDRWTEAFF
cdr3_nt: TGCGCCAGCGCACCGTTACTCGACAGGTGGACTGAAGCTTTCTTT

v_call: TRBV5-4
j_call: TRBJ2-2
clone_size: once
d_call: -
cdr3_aa: CAGGTAGTGELFF
cdr3_nt: TGTGCCGGGGGGACGGCAGGCACCGGGGAGCTGTTTTTT

v_call: TRBV9
j_call: TRBJ2-1
clone_size: -
d_call: TRBD2
cdr3_aa: CASSVDPSGNYNEQFF
cdr3_nt: TGTGCCAGCAGCGTAGATCCTAGCGGCAACTACAATGAGCAGTTCTTC

v_call: TRBV2
j_call: TRBJ2-6
clone_size: -
d_call: -
cdr3_aa: CARGLSRTSGANVLTF
cdr3_nt: TGTGCCAGGGGACTTTCGCGGACCTCTGGGGCCAACGTCCTGACTTTC

v_call: TRBV5-6
j_call: TRBJ1-4
clone_size: -
d_call: -
cdr3_aa: CASSLTGSRTLSNEKLFF
cdr3_nt: TGTGCCAGCAGCCTGACAGGAAGCAGGACGTTATCTAATGAAAAACTGTTTTTT

v_call: TRBV2
j_call: TRBJ1-5
clone_size: -
d_call: -
cdr3_aa: CASSVPPGAQHF
cdr3_nt: TGTGCCAGCAGTGTACCTCCCGGGGCCCAGCATTTT

v_call: TRBV12-3/TRBV12-4
j_call: TRBJ1-2
clone_size: -
d_call: TRBD1
cdr3_aa: CASRATGLDGYTF
cdr3_nt: TGTGCCAGCAGAGCGACAGGGTTAGATGGCTACACCTTC

v_call: TRBV5-1
j_call: TRBJ2-3
clone_size: -
d_call: -
cdr3_aa: CASSFPADTQYF
cdr3_nt: TGCGCCAGCAGCTTCCCCGCAGATACGCAGTATTTT